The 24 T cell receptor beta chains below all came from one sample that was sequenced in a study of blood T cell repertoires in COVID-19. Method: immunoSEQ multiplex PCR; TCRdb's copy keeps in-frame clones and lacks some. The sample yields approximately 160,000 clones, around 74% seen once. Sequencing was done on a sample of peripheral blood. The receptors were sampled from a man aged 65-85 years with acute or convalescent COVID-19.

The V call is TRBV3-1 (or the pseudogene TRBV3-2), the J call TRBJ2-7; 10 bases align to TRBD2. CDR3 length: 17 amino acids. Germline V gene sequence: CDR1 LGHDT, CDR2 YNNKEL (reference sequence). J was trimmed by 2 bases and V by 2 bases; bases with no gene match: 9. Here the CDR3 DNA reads TGTGCCAGCAGCCAACCCAATTTTCTAGCGGGGGCCTACGAGCAGTACTTC. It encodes CASSQPNFLAGAYEQYF.

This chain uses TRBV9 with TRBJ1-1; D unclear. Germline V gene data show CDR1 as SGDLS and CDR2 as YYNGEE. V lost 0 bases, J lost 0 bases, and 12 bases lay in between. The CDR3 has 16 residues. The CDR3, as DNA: TGTGCCAGCAGCGTAGGGGGAGGGTGGGTGAACACTGAAGCTTTCTTT. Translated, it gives CASSVGGGWVNTEAFF. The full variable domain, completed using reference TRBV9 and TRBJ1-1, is DSGVTQTPKHLITATGQRVTLRCSPRSGDLSVYWYQQSLDQGLQFLIQYYNGEERAKGNILERFSAQQFPDLHSELNLSSLELGDSALYFCASSVGGGWVNTEAFFGQGTRLTVV.

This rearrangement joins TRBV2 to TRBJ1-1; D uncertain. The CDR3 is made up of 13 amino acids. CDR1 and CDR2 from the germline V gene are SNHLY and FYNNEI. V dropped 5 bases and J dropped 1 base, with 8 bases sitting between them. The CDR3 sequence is CASSRQENTEAFF. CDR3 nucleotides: TGTGCCAGCAGTCGGCAGGAGAACACTGAAGCTTTCTTT.

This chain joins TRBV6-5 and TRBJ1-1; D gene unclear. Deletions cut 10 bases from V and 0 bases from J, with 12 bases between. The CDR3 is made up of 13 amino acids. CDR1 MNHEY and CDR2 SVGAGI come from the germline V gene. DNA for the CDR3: TGTGCCACGCGGGGTCGGCTGAACACTGAAGCTTTCTTT. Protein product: CATRGRLNTEAFF.

The CDR3 DNA sequence: TGTGCCAGCACCCTAGCGGGGGGGCGGGGAGATACGCAGTATTTT. This gives the protein CASTLAGGRGDTQYF. The chain has TRBV11-2 and TRBJ2-3; 12 nucleotides align to TRBD2. This CDR3 has 15 residues. Losses at the gene ends were 7 bases for V and 5 bases for J; bases not matched to a gene: 7. Germline assignment: CDR1 SGHAT and CDR2 FQNNGV.

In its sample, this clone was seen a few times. CDR3 in amino acids: CASSQEPAGQNSNQPQHF. DNA of the CDR3: TGCGCCAGCAGCCAAGAACCTGCGGGGCAGAATAGCAATCAGCCCCAGCATTTT. The genes are TRBV4-1 and TRBJ1-5, with D maybe TRBD1 (5 bases). CDR3 length: 18 amino acids. Germline CDR1 and CDR2: MGHRA and YSYEKL. With 0 bases removed from V and 0 bases from J, the gap between germline ends came to 15 bases.

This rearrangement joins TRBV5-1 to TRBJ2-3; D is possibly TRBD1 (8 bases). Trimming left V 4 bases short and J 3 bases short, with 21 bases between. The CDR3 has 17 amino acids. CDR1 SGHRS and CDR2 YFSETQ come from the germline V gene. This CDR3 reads CASSVTGGAGPTDTQYF. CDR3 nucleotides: TGCGCCAGCAGCGTTACAGGGGGAGCGGGGCCGACAGATACGCAGTATTTT.

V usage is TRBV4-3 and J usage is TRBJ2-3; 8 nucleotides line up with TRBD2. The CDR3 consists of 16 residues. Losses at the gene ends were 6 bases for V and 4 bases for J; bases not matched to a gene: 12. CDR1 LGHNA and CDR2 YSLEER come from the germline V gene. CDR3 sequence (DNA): TGCGCCAGCAGTACTACTAGCGGAGGCGGGTCAGATACGCAGTATTTT. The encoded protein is CASSTTSGGGSDTQYF.

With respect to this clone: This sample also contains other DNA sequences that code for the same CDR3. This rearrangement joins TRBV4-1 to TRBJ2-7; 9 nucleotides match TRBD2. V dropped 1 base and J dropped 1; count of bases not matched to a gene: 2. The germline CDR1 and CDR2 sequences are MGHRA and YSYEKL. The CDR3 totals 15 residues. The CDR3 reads CASSQGSGSSYEQYF. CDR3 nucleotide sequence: TGCGCCAGCAGCCAAGGTAGCGGGAGTTCCTACGAGCAGTACTTC.

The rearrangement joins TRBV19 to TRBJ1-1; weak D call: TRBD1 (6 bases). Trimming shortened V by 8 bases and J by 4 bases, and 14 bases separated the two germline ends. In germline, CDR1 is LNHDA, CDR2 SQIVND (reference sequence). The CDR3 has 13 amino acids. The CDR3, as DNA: TGTGCCAGTTCGAAGAAGGGGGTCACTGAAGCTTTCTTT. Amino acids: CASSKKGVTEAFF.

Here the CDR3 DNA reads TGTGCCAGTCAGAAGGGAGGAGGGGAAGGTGGCTACACCTTC. Residues: CASQKGGGEGGYTF. The gene calls are TRBV5-6 and TRBJ1-2, with D tentatively TRBD1 (5 bases). V shed 8 bases and J shed 7 bases, with 21 bases lying between them. CDR1 and CDR2 (germline): SGHDT, YYEEEE. The CDR3 has 14 amino acids. Filled out from reference TRBV5-6 and TRBJ1-2, the complete variable domain reads DAGVTQSPTHLIKTRGQQVTLRCSPKSGHDTVSWYQQALGQGPQFIFQYYEEEERQRGNFPDRFSGHQFPNYSSELNVNALLLGDSALYLCASQKGGGEGGYTFGSGTRLTVV.

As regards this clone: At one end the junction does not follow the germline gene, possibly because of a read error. The CDR3 here is CASTYGGGGTDTQYF. CDR3 DNA: TGTGCCAGCACTTACGGTGGGGGGGGCACAGATACGCAGTATTTT. This rearrangement joins TRBV6-2 or TRBV6-3 to TRBJ2-3, with TRBD2 identical over 7 bases. CDR3 length equals 15 residues. CDR1 is MNHEY, CDR2 SVGEGT, per germline.

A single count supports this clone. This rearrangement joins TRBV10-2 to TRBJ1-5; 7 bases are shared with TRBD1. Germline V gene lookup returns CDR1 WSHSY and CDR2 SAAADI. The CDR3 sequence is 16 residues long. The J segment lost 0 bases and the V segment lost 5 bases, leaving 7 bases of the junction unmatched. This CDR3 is CASSQTGAYSNQPQHF. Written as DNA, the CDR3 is TGCGCCAGCAGTCAAACAGGGGCGTATAGCAATCAGCCCCAGCATTTT.

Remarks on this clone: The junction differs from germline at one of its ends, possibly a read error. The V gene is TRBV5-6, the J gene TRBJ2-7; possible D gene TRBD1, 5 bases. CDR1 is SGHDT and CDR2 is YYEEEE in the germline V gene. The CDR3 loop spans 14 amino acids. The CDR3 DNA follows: TGTGCCAGCAACTTGTTGGGGCTCTCCTACGAGCAGTACTTC. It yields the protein CASNLLGLSYEQYF. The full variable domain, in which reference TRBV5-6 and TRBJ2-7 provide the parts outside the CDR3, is DAGVTQSPTHLIKTRGQQVTLRCSPKSGHDTVSWYQQALGQGPQFIFQYYEEEERQRGNFPDRFSGHQFPNYSSELNVNALLLGDSALYLCASNLLGLSYEQYFGPGTRLTVT.

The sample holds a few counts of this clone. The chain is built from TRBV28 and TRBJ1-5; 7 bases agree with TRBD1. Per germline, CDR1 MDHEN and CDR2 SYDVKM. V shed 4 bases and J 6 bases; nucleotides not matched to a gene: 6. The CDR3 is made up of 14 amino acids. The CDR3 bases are TGTGCCAGCAGTTCACCGACAGGGTTTCAGCCCCAGCATTTT. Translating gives CASSSPTGFQPQHF.

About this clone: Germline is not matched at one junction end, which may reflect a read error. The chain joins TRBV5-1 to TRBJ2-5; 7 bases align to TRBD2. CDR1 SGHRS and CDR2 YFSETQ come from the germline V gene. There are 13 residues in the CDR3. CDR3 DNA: TGCGCCAGCAGCTTGGACGGCGGGAGCTATGAACACTTC. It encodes CASSLDGGSYEHF.

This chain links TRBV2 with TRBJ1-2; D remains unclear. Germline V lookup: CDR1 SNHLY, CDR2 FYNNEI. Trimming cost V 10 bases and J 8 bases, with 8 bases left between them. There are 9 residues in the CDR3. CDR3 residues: CATPRGYTF. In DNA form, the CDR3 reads TGTGCCACCCCCAGGGGCTACACCTTC.

The CDR3 bases are TGTGCCATCAAGGATGCCGGTCCTAGCGCCTACAATGAGCAGTTCTTC. Protein: CAIKDAGPSAYNEQFF. This chain joins TRBV10-3 and TRBJ2-1; D may be TRBD2 (6 bases). CDR3 length equals 16 residues. Trimming took 7 bases from V and 2 from J, leaving 18 bases between them. CDR1 and CDR2 from the germline V gene are ENHRY and SYGVKD.

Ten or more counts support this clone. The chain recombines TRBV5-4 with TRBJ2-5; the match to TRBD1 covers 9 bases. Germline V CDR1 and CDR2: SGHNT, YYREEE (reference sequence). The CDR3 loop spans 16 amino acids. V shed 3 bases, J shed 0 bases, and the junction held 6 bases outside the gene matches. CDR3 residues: CASSWPGQGYQETQYF. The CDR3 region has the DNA TGTGCCAGCAGCTGGCCGGGACAGGGTTACCAAGAGACCCAGTACTTC. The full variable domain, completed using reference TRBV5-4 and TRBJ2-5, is ETGVTQSPTHLIKTRGQQVTLRCSSQSGHNTVSWYQQALGQGPQFIFQYYREEENGRGNFPPRFSGLQFPNYSSELNVNALELDDSALYLCASSWPGQGYQETQYFGPGTRLLVL.

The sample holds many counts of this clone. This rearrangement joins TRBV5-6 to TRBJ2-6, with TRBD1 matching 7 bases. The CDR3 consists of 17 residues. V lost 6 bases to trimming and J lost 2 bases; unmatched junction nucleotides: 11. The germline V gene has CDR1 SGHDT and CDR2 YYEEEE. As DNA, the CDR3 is TGTGCCAGCATGCCGACACAGGGGATCACTGGGGCCAACGTCCTGACTTTC. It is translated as CASMPTQGITGANVLTF.

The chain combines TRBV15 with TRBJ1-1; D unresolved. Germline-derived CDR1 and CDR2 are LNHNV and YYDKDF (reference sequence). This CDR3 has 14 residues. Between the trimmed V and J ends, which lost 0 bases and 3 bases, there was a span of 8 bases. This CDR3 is CATSRERADTEAFF. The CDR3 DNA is TGTGCCACCAGCAGAGAGCGGGCTGACACTGAAGCTTTCTTT.

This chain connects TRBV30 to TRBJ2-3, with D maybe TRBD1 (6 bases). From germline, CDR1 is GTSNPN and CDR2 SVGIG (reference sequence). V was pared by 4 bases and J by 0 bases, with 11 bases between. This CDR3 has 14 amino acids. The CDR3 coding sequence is TGTGCCTGGAATAACGACAGGAGCACAGATACGCAGTATTTT. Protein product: CAWNNDRSTDTQYF. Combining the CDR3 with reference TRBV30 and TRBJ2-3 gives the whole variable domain SQTIHQWPATLVQPVGSPLSLECTVEGTSNPNLYWYRQAAGRGLQLLFYSVGIGQISSEVPQNLSASRPQDRQFILSSKKLLLSDSGFYLCAWNNDRSTDTQYFGPGTRLTVL.

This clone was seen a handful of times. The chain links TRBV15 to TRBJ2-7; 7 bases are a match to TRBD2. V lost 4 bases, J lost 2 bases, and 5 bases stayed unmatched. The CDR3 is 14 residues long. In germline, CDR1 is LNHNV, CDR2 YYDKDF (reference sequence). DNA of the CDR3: TGTGCCACCAGCAAATCTAGCGGCGCCTACGAGCAGTACTTC. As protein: CATSKSSGAYEQYF.

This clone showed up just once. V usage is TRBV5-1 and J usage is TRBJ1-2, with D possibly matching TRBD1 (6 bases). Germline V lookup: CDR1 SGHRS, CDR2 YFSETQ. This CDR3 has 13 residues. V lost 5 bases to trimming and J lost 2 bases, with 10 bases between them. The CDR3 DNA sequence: TGCGCCAGCAGTTCGACAGGAAACTATGGCTACACCTTC. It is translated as CASSSTGNYGYTF.